The entry that follows covers one TCR beta chain sequence. This entry belongs to a study of blood T cell repertoires in COVID-19. Study overall: Samples representing acute and convalescent COVID-19 were sourced from the United States, Italy and Spain.

Authors' data handling: Quantification of nucleated cells was approximated via reference gene primer amplification. Profiling relied on immunoSEQ multiplex PCR, and the TCRdb table lists in-frame clones only, not all of them. V and J calls and clone size are given by that table; D and trimming were obtained from the DNA. Counted here are about 390,000 clones, about 90% occurring once; the ten biggest clones make up 2.3%. This CDR3 has 13 amino acids. Trimming removed 2 bases at V and 7 bases at J, with 12 bases between. Germline values: CDR1 GTSNPN, CDR2 SVGIG (reference sequence). The specimen sequenced was peripheral blood. This sequence joins TRBV30 and TRBJ1-5; D unresolved. The source is a woman aged 55-70 years with COVID-19, enrolled during active disease. CDR3 DNA sequence: TGTGCCTGGAGTTTCGGGGAGGGACAGCCCCAGCATTTT. Amino acid sequence: CAWSFGEGQPQHF.